Below, 12 T cell receptor beta chains from the same sample are listed, as sequenced in a study of blood T cell repertoires in COVID-19. Using immunoSEQ multiplex PCR, the repertoire was profiled, and TCRdb retains in-frame clones only, with some absent. Of about 140,000 clones listed, 75% to 85% are singletons. Sequenced: peripheral blood. Receptors originate from a man aged 65 to 85 who had recovered from COVID-19.

This chain connects TRBV6-5 to TRBJ1-2; maybe TRBD1 (5 bases). There are 14 residues in the CDR3. The germline CDR1 and CDR2 sequences are MNHEY and SVGAGI. The V and J ends lost 6 bases and 8 bases respectively, with 19 bases between them. The CDR3 DNA reads as TGTGCCAGCAGGCCGGACACCACCCAGCCGGGCTACACCTTC. Its protein is CASRPDTTQPGYTF.

This clone was seen only a few times. The J gene is TRBJ1-2, the V gene TRBV5-1; TRBD1 agrees at 11 bases. Trimming removed 0 bases from V and 7 bases from J; junction bases left unmatched: 5. This CDR3 spans 15 amino acids. CDR1 is SGHRS and CDR2 is YFSETQ in the germline V gene. CDR3 DNA: TGCGCCAGCAGCTTGGTGGGACAGGGGGGCTTTGGCTACACCTTC. Its protein is CASSLVGQGGFGYTF. Full variable domain (remainder filled in from reference TRBV5-1 and TRBJ1-2): KAGVTQTPRYLIKTRGQQVTLSCSPISGHRSVSWYQQTPGQGLQFLFEYFSETQRNKGNFPGRFSGRQFSNSRSEMNVSTLELGDSALYLCASSLVGQGGFGYTFGSGTRLTVV.

The genes are TRBV5-1 and TRBJ2-1; tentatively, D is TRBD2 (6 bases). Germline V gene sequence: CDR1 SGHRS, CDR2 YFSETQ. The CDR3 totals 14 residues. The V gene lost 3 bases and the J gene lost 7 bases, with 14 bases spanning the gap. The CDR3 DNA sequence: TGCGCCAGCAGCTCGGGACTGCCCGGGAATGAGCAGTTCTTC. Translation gives CASSSGLPGNEQFF.

This chain links TRBV5-4 with TRBJ1-2; 7 bases map to TRBD1. Per germline, CDR1 SGHNT and CDR2 YYREEE (reference sequence). V lost 4 bases, J lost 4 bases, and 4 bases stayed unmatched. This CDR3 is built from 13 residues. The DNA for the CDR3 is TGTGCCAGCAGCCCGGGACAGACCTATGGCTACACCTTC. It codes for CASSPGQTYGYTF.

This chain connects TRBV10-2 to TRBJ2-1, with TRBD1 matching 8 bases. Germline V gene lookup returns CDR1 WSHSY and CDR2 SAAADI. V was clipped by 3 bases and J by 7 bases; unmatched bases: 2. The CDR3 extends over 13 amino acids. CDR3 sequence (DNA): TGCGCCAGCAGTGACCAGGGGGCGAATGAGCAGTTCTTC. Residues: CASSDQGANEQFF.

The genes are TRBV15 and TRBJ2-7, with TRBD1 matching 7 bases. Germline CDR1 LNHNV, CDR2 YYDKDF (reference sequence). This CDR3 is built from 16 residues. V gave up 5 bases and J gave up 1 base; unmatched junction bases: 11. CDR3 region: CATSGMTGQHSYEQYF. CDR3 nucleotides: TGTGCCACCAGCGGAATGACGGGACAGCATTCCTACGAGCAGTACTTC.

This chain connects TRBV14 to TRBJ2-1; possibly TRBD1 for D (5 bases). Trimming shortened V by 4 bases and J by 9 bases, and 13 bases separated the two germline ends. This CDR3 is 13 amino acids long. The germline CDR1 and CDR2 sequences are SGHDN and FVKESK. The CDR3 reads CASSRETVPEQFF. The CDR3 DNA reads TGTGCCAGCAGCCGCGAGACAGTCCCTGAGCAGTTCTTC.

This chain joins TRBV7-2 and TRBJ2-1; tentative D call: TRBD2 (5 bases). CDR1 and CDR2 from the germline V gene are SGHTA and FQGNSA. The V and J ends lost 4 bases and 2 bases respectively, with 9 bases between them. The CDR3 is made up of 14 amino acids. The CDR3 sequence is CASSSSPAYNEQFF. In DNA, the CDR3 is TGTGCCAGCAGCTCTAGCCCAGCCTACAATGAGCAGTTCTTC.

The chain couples TRBV18 to TRBJ2-3, with TRBD1 matching 7 bases. The CDR3 is 13 residues long. Germline CDR1 reads KGHSH; CDR2 reads LQKENI. The trim removed 4 bases at V and 4 bases at J, leaving 2 bases unmatched. The CDR3: CASSQGTADTQYF. DNA of the CDR3: TGTGCCAGCTCACAAGGGACAGCAGATACGCAGTATTTT. Together with reference TRBV18 and TRBJ2-3, the CDR3 gives the full variable domain: NAGVMQNPRHLVRRRGQEARLRCSPMKGHSHVYWYRQLPEEGLKFMVYLQKENIIDESGMPKERFSAEFPKEGPSILRIQQVVRGDSAAYFCASSQGTADTQYFGPGTRLTVL.

The chain uses TRBV18 and TRBJ2-7; 11 bases are shared with TRBD1. The germline CDR1 and CDR2 sequences are KGHSH and LQKENI. V lost 5 bases, J lost 1 base, and 4 bases stayed unmatched. The CDR3 is made up of 15 amino acids. CDR3 nucleotides: TGTGCCAGCTCAATCGGGACAGGGGGTTCCTACGAGCAGTACTTC. Its protein product is CASSIGTGGSYEQYF.

The V and J genes are TRBV6-5 and TRBJ1-1; D gene unclear. CDR1 is MNHEY and CDR2 is SVGAGI in the germline V gene. V was trimmed by 6 bases and J by 8 bases, leaving 16 bases between them. This CDR3 contains 13 residues. CDR3 sequence: CASSDGLRQEAFF. The CDR3 DNA reads as TGTGCCAGCAGCGACGGTCTCAGGCAAGAAGCTTTCTTT.

The chain has TRBV21-1 and TRBJ2-7; the table's TRBD2 call for D was not verified on the DNA. TRBV21-1 counts as a pseudogene. CDR3 size: 17 residues. This chain's CDR3 is CASPRRGLECWFYEQYF. The CDR3 DNA reads TGTGCCAGCCCCCGAAGAGGTCTCGAATGTTGGTTTTACGAGCAGTACTTC.